The 15 T cell receptor beta chains presented below share a single source sample, sequenced in a study of cytomegalovirus exposure and HLA in healthy donors. A multiplex PCR was run with 60 Vbeta primers and 13 Jbeta primers. Sequenced by immunoSEQ multiplex PCR; TCRdb stores in-frame clones only, minus some. The sample includes about 130,000 clones, around 68% seen only once; the top ten take 4%. The sequencing input was PBMCs. The receptors derive from a man aged 35 to 55 in good health and CMV-seropositive.

The CDR3 nucleotides are TGTGCCAGCAGTTTACCTGGACTCTCCTACGAGCAGTACTTC. Protein: CASSLPGLSYEQYF. The chain has TRBV28 and TRBJ2-7, with D perhaps matching TRBD2 (5 bases). The germline V gene encodes CDR1 MDHEN and CDR2 SYDVKM. The V end was cut by 2 bases, the J end by 0 bases, with 8 bases between. This CDR3 spans 14 amino acids.

V gene TRBV27 combines with J gene TRBJ1-5; no firm D call. Germline CDR1 MNHEY, CDR2 SMNVEV (reference sequence). The CDR3 covers 16 residues. V gave up 2 bases and J gave up 4 bases, with 15 bases separating them. For the CDR3, the DNA is TGTGCCAGCAGTTTAAGTCCCGGGGAGAGGAATCAGCCCCAGCATTTT. This gives the protein CASSLSPGERNQPQHF.

The chain uses TRBV5-1 and TRBJ2-1, with D tentatively TRBD1 (5 bases). CDR1 is SGHRS and CDR2 is YFSETQ in the germline V gene. The length of the CDR3 is 14 residues. The ends were cut back, 5 bases at V and 2 bases at J, with 11 bases in the middle. The CDR3, as DNA: TGCGCCAGCAGGCCGACAGCCACCTACAATGAGCAGTTCTTC. Translated, it gives CASRPTATYNEQFF.

V is TRBV2 and J is TRBJ1-4; TRBD1 is a possible D gene (5 bases). The CDR3 loop spans 15 amino acids. From germline, CDR1 is SNHLY and CDR2 FYNNEI. V gave up 3 bases and J gave up 5 bases, with 13 bases separating them. The chain's CDR3 is CASSEDGRGNEKLFF. Written as DNA, the CDR3 is TGTGCCAGCAGTGAGGATGGACGGGGGAATGAAAAACTGTTTTTT.

The rearrangement links TRBV29-1 to TRBJ2-1, with 10 positions matching TRBD2. Unmatched junction bases numbered 9, after V lost 2 bases and J lost 5 bases. CDR1 is SQVTM and CDR2 is ANQGSEA in the germline V gene. This CDR3 contains 16 residues. The chain's CDR3 is CSVERTKLAGHNEQFF. DNA of the CDR3: TGCAGCGTTGAACGAACCAAACTAGCGGGGCACAATGAGCAGTTCTTC.

J is TRBJ2-5 and V is TRBV2; TRBD2 aligns across 8 bases. The CDR3 runs 14 residues. J was trimmed by 5 bases and V by 6 bases; bases with no gene match: 8. Germline lookup yields CDR1 SNHLY and CDR2 FYNNEI. CDR3 amino acids: CASRGGGPAETQYF. In DNA, the CDR3 is TGTGCCAGCAGGGGCGGGGGGCCCGCCGAGACCCAGTACTTC.

The V call is TRBV6-5, the J call TRBJ1-2, with 7 bases aligning to TRBD1. Per germline, CDR1 MNHEY and CDR2 SVGAGI. The CDR3 contains 14 residues. With V trimmed by 6 bases and J by 1 base, 5 bases remained unmatched. The CDR3 DNA is TGTGCCAGCAGACCGACAGGGCTTAACTATGGCTACACCTTC. The encoded protein is CASRPTGLNYGYTF.

The V gene is TRBV5-1, the J gene TRBJ2-2; D remains ambiguous. The CDR3 is made up of 16 amino acids. V lost 1 base, J lost 7 bases, and 17 bases lay in between. Germline V lookup: CDR1 SGHRS, CDR2 YFSETQ. CDR3 amino acids: CASSLYEEPPGGELFF. CDR3 coding DNA: TGCGCCAGCAGCTTGTACGAAGAGCCGCCCGGCGGGGAGCTGTTTTTT. The entire variable domain, with the rest obtained from reference TRBV5-1 and TRBJ2-2, is as follows: KAGVTQTPRYLIKTRGQQVTLSCSPISGHRSVSWYQQTPGQGLQFLFEYFSETQRNKGNFPGRFSGRQFSNSRSEMNVSTLELGDSALYLCASSLYEEPPGGELFFGEGSRLTVL.

This clone appeared a few times. The V call is TRBV9, the J call TRBJ2-1; 8 bases agree with TRBD2. Germline V lookup: CDR1 SGDLS, CDR2 YYNGEE. The J segment lost 6 bases and the V segment lost 2 bases, leaving 10 bases of the junction unmatched. The CDR3 covers 16 residues. DNA for the CDR3: TGTGCCAGCAGCGTCCAAGCCGGGACTAGATCCAATGAGCAGTTCTTC. It is translated as CASSVQAGTRSNEQFF.

The V and J genes are TRBV30 and TRBJ2-7; D is uncertain. This CDR3 is 12 amino acids long. CDR1 and CDR2 from the germline V gene are GTSNPN and SVGIG (reference sequence). V gave up 0 bases and J gave up 3 bases, with 6 bases separating them. The CDR3 coding sequence is TGTGCCTGGAGTGTATCTGTCTACGAGCAGTACTTC. The encoded protein is CAWSVSVYEQYF.

The CDR3 protein is CAISTGTGSYEQYF. In DNA, the CDR3 is TGTGCCATCAGTACCGGGACAGGGTCCTACGAGCAGTACTTC. The V gene is TRBV10-3, the J gene TRBJ2-7, with 9 bases identical to TRBD1. Germline CDR1 is ENHRY and CDR2 is SYGVKD. With V trimmed by 5 bases and J by 1 base, 3 bases remained unmatched. This CDR3 is 14 amino acids long.

The J gene is TRBJ1-4, the V gene TRBV15; D is ambiguous. The CDR3 consists of 15 residues. V was pared by 1 base and J by 5 bases, with 11 bases between. CDR1 and CDR2 (germline): LNHNV, YYDKDF (reference sequence). CDR3 sequence (DNA): TGTGCCACCAGCAGAGGTCCTAGTCCAAATGAAAAACTGTTTTTT. Amino acids: CATSRGPSPNEKLFF.

This clone occurred a few times. V and J are TRBV6-1 and TRBJ2-1; 7 nucleotides match TRBD1. There are 14 residues in the CDR3. Germline V lookup: CDR1 MNHNS, CDR2 SASEGT. Trimming took 3 bases from V and 10 from J; bases not matched to a gene: 9. CDR3 amino acids: CASSDSYRGREQFF. DNA for the CDR3: TGTGCCAGCAGTGATTCGTACAGGGGTCGGGAGCAGTTCTTC.

This clone has just a few counts. The V gene is TRBV6-4, the J gene TRBJ2-3, with 8 nucleotides matching TRBD2. Germline-derived CDR1 and CDR2 are MRHNA and SNTAGT. After removal of 2 bases from V and 6 bases from J, the junction contained 7 bases not matched to a gene. The CDR3 is 15 residues long. This chain's CDR3 is CASSDGRGGSDTQYF. DNA for the CDR3: TGTGCCAGCAGTGACGGACGGGGGGGCAGTGATACGCAGTATTTT.

This rearrangement joins TRBV29-1 to TRBJ2-7, with 10 bases that match TRBD2. The CDR3 covers 15 residues. J lost 0 bases, V lost 4 bases, and 6 bases had no gene match. Germline lookup yields CDR1 SQVTM and CDR2 ANQGSEA. CDR3 protein: CSVAPSSGSSYEQYF. The CDR3 DNA reads TGCAGCGTTGCCCCCTCTAGCGGGAGCTCCTACGAGCAGTACTTC.